Following are 27 T cell receptor beta chains from one sample sequenced in a study of PD-1 blockade in mismatch repair-deficient tumors. Generated by immunoSEQ multiplex PCR, the TCRdb table keeps only in-frame clones and is missing some. The table records just under 65,000 clones, more than 70% of them present only once. The sequences come from peripheral blood, collected 52 weeks after starting pembrolizumab. The receptors come from an adult with mismatch repair-deficient cancer.

The rearrangement uses TRBV18 and TRBJ2-7, with 15 bases identical to TRBD2. Germline V gene lookup returns CDR1 KGHSH and CDR2 LQKENI. The CDR3 has 18 amino acids. V trimming: 3 bases; J trimming: 0 bases; junction bases outside the gene matches: 6. The CDR3 DNA reads TGTGCCAGCTCACCTTCCGGGACTAGCGGGAGGCCCTCCTACGAGCAGTACTTC. It yields the protein CASSPSGTSGRPSYEQYF. Full variable domain (remainder filled in from reference TRBV18 and TRBJ2-7): NAGVMQNPRHLVRRRGQEARLRCSPMKGHSHVYWYRQLPEEGLKFMVYLQKENIIDESGMPKERFSAEFPKEGPSILRIQQVVRGDSAAYFCASSPSGTSGRPSYEQYFGPGTRLTVT.

This clone was observed once. V gene TRBV9 combines with J gene TRBJ1-1, with a possible D match to TRBD1 (6 bases). V gave up 0 bases and J gave up 0 bases, with 9 bases separating them. The CDR3 contains 15 residues. Germline V CDR1 and CDR2: SGDLS, YYNGEE. CDR3 loop: CASSVGTVMNTEAFF. The DNA for the CDR3 is TGTGCCAGCAGCGTAGGGACAGTCATGAACACTGAAGCTTTCTTT.

The V and J genes are TRBV7-9 and TRBJ2-3; D is possibly TRBD1 or TRBD2 (5 bases each). This CDR3 comprises 15 residues. CDR1 SEHNR and CDR2 FQNEAQ come from the germline V gene (reference sequence). The V gene lost 6 bases and the J gene lost 3 bases, with 16 bases spanning the gap. CDR3: CASRSRGRETDTQYF. CDR3 DNA sequence: TGTGCCAGCAGATCGAGGGGCAGGGAGACAGATACGCAGTATTTT.

The chain is built from TRBV5-1 and TRBJ2-7; 8 bases agree with TRBD1. This CDR3 region has 15 residues. CDR1 SGHRS and CDR2 YFSETQ come from the germline V gene. J was trimmed by 3 bases and V by 2 bases; bases with no gene match: 7. This chain's CDR3 is CASSFKTGVVYEQYF. For the CDR3, the DNA is TGCGCCAGCAGCTTCAAGACAGGGGTCGTCTACGAGCAGTACTTC.

The rearrangement links TRBV7-9 to TRBJ2-7; D might be TRBD1 or TRBD2, each matching 5 bases. The V and J ends lost 2 bases and 0 bases respectively, with 17 bases between them. The CDR3 length is 17 residues. Germline values: CDR1 SEHNR, CDR2 FQNEAQ (reference sequence). Here the CDR3 reads CASSLSGHRGASYEQYF. The CDR3 DNA is TGTGCCAGCAGCTTATCAGGGCACCGGGGCGCCTCCTACGAGCAGTACTTC.

This clone came up a few times. CDR3 loop: CASSLTSYSNQPQHF. The CDR3 DNA sequence: TGTGCCAGCAGCCTCACCAGCTATAGCAATCAGCCCCAGCATTTT. This chain connects TRBV6-1 to TRBJ1-5, with D hard to call. The CDR3 consists of 15 residues. In germline, CDR1 is MNHNS, CDR2 SASEGT. Trimming stripped 6 bases from V and 0 bases from J, with 12 bases between.

The J gene is TRBJ1-4, the V gene TRBV5-1; D is perhaps TRBD1 (5 bases). Between the trimmed V and J ends, which lost 5 bases and 4 bases, there was a span of 12 bases. The CDR3 runs 14 residues. Germline values: CDR1 SGHRS, CDR2 YFSETQ. CDR3 DNA sequence: TGCGCCAGCAGTTCCGGGGCCGATAATGAAAAACTGTTTTTT. Translation gives CASSSGADNEKLFF.

This clone showed up just a few times. This chain links TRBV14 with TRBJ1-2; no firm D call. This CDR3 spans 13 amino acids. V lost 5 bases and J 4 bases, leaving 11 bases between the germline ends. Germline V gene data show CDR1 as SGHDN and CDR2 as FVKESK. CDR3 loop: CASSSGPFYGYTF. The CDR3 bases are TGTGCCAGCAGCTCGGGTCCGTTCTATGGCTACACCTTC.

This clone has just one count. This rearrangement joins TRBV7-9 to TRBJ2-1; no clear D. This CDR3 spans 15 amino acids. The germline CDR1 and CDR2 sequences are SEHNR and FQNEAQ (reference sequence). V was trimmed by 5 bases and J by 3 bases, leaving 14 bases between them. CDR3 bases: TGTGCCAGCAGCCCGAGCCGAACGCTCTACAATGAGCAGTTCTTC. It codes for CASSPSRTLYNEQFF.

The rearrangement links TRBV28 to TRBJ2-7, with TRBD1 matching over 9 bases. Germline assignment: CDR1 MDHEN and CDR2 SYDVKM. V lost 3 bases and J lost 4; bases outside the gene matches: 13. The CDR3 consists of 17 residues. For the CDR3, the DNA is TGTGCCAGCAGTTTCTTTTCGGGACAGGGTGGTAGGTACGAGCAGTACTTC. Translation: CASSFFSGQGGRYEQYF. The full variable domain, its missing parts supplied by reference TRBV28 and TRBJ2-7, is DVKVTQSSRYLVKRTGEKVFLECVQDMDHENMFWYRQDPGLGLRLIYFSYDVKMKEKGDIPEGYSVSREKKERFSLILESASTNQTSMYLCASSFFSGQGGRYEQYFGPGTRLTVT.

The genes are TRBV6-6 and TRBJ2-5, with D perhaps TRBD1 (5 bases). The V end was cut by 4 bases, the J end by 2 bases, with 8 bases between. The CDR3 is 13 residues long. The germline V gene encodes CDR1 MNHNY and CDR2 SVGAGI (reference sequence). The CDR3 DNA follows: TGTGCCAGCAGTTGGGGCCATCAAGAGACCCAGTACTTC. Protein sequence: CASSWGHQETQYF.

The chain employs TRBV5-1 and TRBJ1-2; perhaps TRBD1 as D (6 bases). Trimming removed 8 bases at V and 6 bases at J, with 32 bases between. This CDR3 region has 18 residues. The germline gives CDR1 SGHRS, CDR2 YFSETQ. The CDR3 bases are TGCGCCAGTCCCTTGTGGGGCCCACACAGGGAACGCCACCATGGCTACACCTTC. Its protein product is CASPLWGPHRERHHGYTF.

The chain is built from TRBV30 and TRBJ2-3, with D tentatively TRBD1 (5 bases). Germline-derived CDR1 and CDR2 are GTSNPN and SVGIG (reference sequence). This CDR3 contains 16 residues. V lost 0 bases and J lost 3, with 16 bases in between. CDR3 in amino acids: CAWSVRAGLRTDTQYF. CDR3 coding DNA: TGTGCCTGGAGTGTAAGGGCAGGGCTTCGGACAGATACGCAGTATTTT.

V is TRBV19 and J is TRBJ2-7; tentative D call: TRBD1 (6 bases). V was shortened by 1 base and J by 6 bases, with 13 bases between the two germline ends. The CDR3 runs 14 residues. Germline V gene data show CDR1 as LNHDA and CDR2 as SQIVND (reference sequence). The CDR3 loop reads CASSIGNRAPEQYF. CDR3 DNA: TGTGCCAGTAGTATAGGTAACAGGGCCCCCGAGCAGTACTTC.

This chain uses TRBV7-2 with TRBJ1-2; D call uncertain. CDR1 SGHTA and CDR2 FQGNSA come from the germline V gene. There are 14 residues in the CDR3. The V and J ends lost 4 bases and 8 bases respectively, with 17 bases between them. CDR3 DNA sequence: TGTGCCAGCAGCTCCTCTAGAGGCCCATGGGGCTACACCTTC. It encodes CASSSSRGPWGYTF.

V and J are TRBV5-1 and TRBJ2-5; 7 bases match TRBD2. The V segment lost 2 bases and the J segment 5 bases; nucleotides outside the gene matches: 6. This CDR3 is 14 amino acids long. Germline V lookup: CDR1 SGHRS, CDR2 YFSETQ. Written as DNA, the CDR3 is TGCGCCAGCAGCTTCTCCGTGGGGGGGGAGACCCAGTACTTC. This sequence encodes CASSFSVGGETQYF.

The chain carries TRBV7-2 and TRBJ2-7; a possible D gene is TRBD2 (6 bases). CDR1 and CDR2 from the germline V gene are SGHTA and FQGNSA. The CDR3 contains 15 residues. V lost 5 bases, J lost 3 bases, and 17 bases lay in between. CDR3 in DNA: TGTGCCAGCAGCAAGGTGGGAGGTGGTTTCTACGAGCAGTACTTC. It codes for CASSKVGGGFYEQYF. The whole variable domain, filled in from reference TRBV7-2 and TRBJ2-7, reads GAGVSQSPSNKVTEKGKDVELRCDPISGHTALYWYRQSLGQGLEFLIYFQGNSAPDKSGLPSDRFSAERTGGSVSTLTIQRTQQEDSAVYLCASSKVGGGFYEQYFGPGTRLTVT.

The chain has TRBV30 and TRBJ2-3; 8 positions agree with TRBD2. Germline CDR1 and CDR2: GTSNPN and SVGIG (reference sequence). This CDR3 is 14 amino acids long. Unmatched junction bases numbered 2, after V lost 2 bases and J lost 1 base. Here the CDR3 reads CAWSLGRGTDTQYF. The CDR3 DNA sequence: TGTGCCTGGAGTCTCGGGAGGGGCACAGATACGCAGTATTTT.

The chain carries TRBV11-2 and TRBJ2-7, with D possibly matching TRBD2 (5 bases). The CDR3 totals 15 residues. The germline CDR1 and CDR2 sequences are SGHAT and FQNNGV. V gave up 5 bases and J gave up 6 bases, with 20 bases separating them. CDR3 coding DNA: TGTGCCAGCAGCCTCAACAGAGGGAGCCCAAGCGAGCAGTACTTC. This gives the protein CASSLNRGSPSEQYF.

The rearrangement uses TRBV6-5 and TRBJ2-7; D possibly corresponds to TRBD1 (6 bases). Germline CDR1 MNHEY, CDR2 SVGAGI. The CDR3 covers 15 residues. Between the trimmed V and J ends, which lost 5 bases and 3 bases, there was a span of 17 bases. This CDR3 is CASSPRTARNYEQYF. In DNA, the CDR3 is TGTGCCAGCAGTCCCCGGACAGCTAGAAACTACGAGCAGTACTTC.

The chain joins TRBV11-2 to TRBJ2-7; no clear D. The germline V and J ends were trimmed by 0 bases and 7 bases, with 10 bases remaining between them. CDR1 is SGHAT and CDR2 is FQNNGV in the germline V gene. This CDR3 spans 13 amino acids. The CDR3 bases are TGTGCCAGCAGCTTAGATCGGGCCCGGGAGCAGTACTTC. Translated, it gives CASSLDRAREQYF.

This chain joins TRBV9 and TRBJ2-7; TRBD1 agrees at 7 bases. Losses at the gene ends were 0 bases for V and 5 bases for J; bases not matched to a gene: 5. CDR1 SGDLS and CDR2 YYNGEE come from the germline V gene. The CDR3 is made up of 14 amino acids. The CDR3 DNA sequence: TGTGCCAGCAGCGTAGGCTACAGGGGCCACGAGCAGTACTTC. Its protein is CASSVGYRGHEQYF. Combining the CDR3 with reference TRBV9 and TRBJ2-7 gives the whole variable domain DSGVTQTPKHLITATGQRVTLRCSPRSGDLSVYWYQQSLDQGLQFLIQYYNGEERAKGNILERFSAQQFPDLHSELNLSSLELGDSALYFCASSVGYRGHEQYFGPGTRLTVT.

The CDR3 here is CASSVGSGELFF. CDR3 DNA: TGTGCCAGCAGCGTAGGCTCCGGGGAGCTGTTTTTT. The rearrangement uses TRBV9 and TRBJ2-2; D uncertain. The V end lost 0 bases, the J end lost 6 bases, and 3 bases lay between the germline ends. In germline, CDR1 is SGDLS, CDR2 YYNGEE. CDR3 length: 12 amino acids.

The chain employs TRBV10-3 and TRBJ1-1; 7 nucleotides align to TRBD1. The V gene end was trimmed by 8 bases and the J gene end by 0 bases; junction bases not matched to a gene: 3. Germline-derived CDR1 and CDR2 are ENHRY and SYGVKD. CDR3 length equals 13 residues. The CDR3 reads CAIGDSMNTEAFF. The DNA of the CDR3 is TGTGCCATCGGGGACAGCATGAACACTGAAGCTTTCTTT.

This clone was recorded only once. The chain is built from TRBV4-3 and TRBJ2-2; the D is unclear. The CDR3 is 15 amino acids. V was clipped by 0 bases and J by 5 bases, with 10 bases between them. Germline V CDR1 and CDR2: LGHNA, YSLEER. This chain's CDR3 is CASSQDAPRTGELFF. The CDR3 region has the DNA TGCGCCAGCAGCCAAGACGCTCCGAGGACCGGGGAGCTGTTTTTT.

The CDR3 loop reads CASSFNRGGEKLFF. The CDR3 DNA reads as TGTGCCAGCAGCTTCAACAGGGGAGGTGAAAAACTGTTTTTT. The rearrangement links TRBV11-2 to TRBJ1-4; 7 positions match TRBD1. The CDR3 covers 14 residues. Germline trimming cut 3 bases from V and 7 bases from J; bases unmatched to any gene: 5. In germline, CDR1 is SGHAT, CDR2 FQNNGV.

Concerning this clone itself: Other DNA sequences in this sample translate to the same CDR3. The V gene is TRBV27, the J gene TRBJ2-3, with 7 bases that match TRBD2. After removal of 2 bases from V and 4 bases from J, the junction contained 6 bases not matched to a gene. There are 15 residues in the CDR3. The germline CDR1 and CDR2 sequences are MNHEY and SMNVEV (reference sequence). The CDR3 DNA is TGTGCCAGCAGTTTAGGGCTAGCGGTCGCAGATACGCAGTATTTT. Encoded protein: CASSLGLAVADTQYF.